The 18 T cell receptor beta chains below were found in one sample sequenced in a study of T cells in localized non-small cell lung cancer. Data came from immunoSEQ multiplex PCR; TCRdb stores just in-frame clones and leaves some out. The sample consists of about 24,000 clones, approximately 83% of them appearing once. Sequenced material: PBMCs, taken before any cancer treatment. These receptors all stem from a man between 40 and 75 years old with stage II lung adenocarcinoma.

This chain links TRBV11-3 with TRBJ2-2; 10 bases match TRBD2. CDR3 size: 16 residues. Germline V gives CDR1 SGHNT, CDR2 YENEEA. V lost 3 bases, J lost 0 bases, and 1 base stayed unmatched. CDR3 loop: CASSFGTSANTGELFF. In DNA, the CDR3 is TGTGCCAGCAGCTTTGGGACTAGCGCGAACACCGGGGAGCTGTTTTTT.

This rearrangement joins TRBV11-3 to TRBJ2-3; TRBD2 agrees at 9 bases. Looked up from germline, CDR1 is SGHNT and CDR2 is YENEEA. With 5 bases clipped from V and 5 bases from J, the junction kept 11 bases outside the gene matches. This CDR3 region has 16 residues. CDR3 sequence (DNA): TGTGCCAGCAGCCGAAGACTAGCGGCTAATAAAGATACGCAGTATTTT. Protein sequence: CASSRRLAANKDTQYF.

The CDR3 is CASSPIGGELFF. CDR3 sequence (DNA): TGTGCCAGCAGCCCAATAGGCGGGGAGCTGTTTTTT. This chain links TRBV7-9 with TRBJ2-2; no clear D gene. The V end lost 5 bases, the J end lost 7 bases, and 8 bases lay between the germline ends. Looked up from germline, CDR1 is SEHNR and CDR2 is FQNEAQ (reference sequence). The CDR3 length is 12 residues. The full variable domain, in which reference TRBV7-9 and TRBJ2-2 provide the parts outside the CDR3, is DTGVSQNPRHKITKRGQNVTFRCDPISEHNRLYWYRQTLGQGPEFLTYFQNEAQLEKSRLLSDRFSAERPKGSFSTLEIQRTEQGDSAMYLCASSPIGGELFFGEGSRLTVL.

The chain couples TRBV5-6 to TRBJ2-7, with 8 bases aligning to TRBD2. The germline V gene has CDR1 SGHDT and CDR2 YYEEEE. The CDR3 covers 15 residues. With 0 bases clipped from V and 3 bases from J, the junction kept 5 bases outside the gene matches. The CDR3 nucleotides read TGTGCCAGCAGCTTGGGGCTAGCGGGTCGCTACGAGCAGTACTTC. Translated: CASSLGLAGRYEQYF.

V gene TRBV6-6 combines with J gene TRBJ1-2; D remains ambiguous. V lost 4 bases, J lost 6 bases, and 9 bases lay in between. CDR1 is MNHNY and CDR2 is SVGAGI in the germline V gene (reference sequence). This CDR3 is built from 12 residues. Here the CDR3 DNA reads TGTGCCAGCAGTTTGGTTGGAGATGGCTACACCTTC. It specifies CASSLVGDGYTF.

The rearrangement links TRBV5-6 to TRBJ2-3; D possibly corresponds to TRBD2 (5 bases). The CDR3 spans 15 residues. Trimming left V 4 bases short and J 2 bases short, with 14 bases between. Germline V gives CDR1 SGHDT, CDR2 YYEEEE. CDR3: CASSRNTDYTDTQYF. CDR3 DNA sequence: TGTGCCAGCAGCCGGAACACAGACTACACAGATACGCAGTATTTT. Using reference TRBV5-6 and TRBJ2-3 for the parts outside the CDR3, the full variable domain is DAGVTQSPTHLIKTRGQQVTLRCSPKSGHDTVSWYQQALGQGPQFIFQYYEEEERQRGNFPDRFSGHQFPNYSSELNVNALLLGDSALYLCASSRNTDYTDTQYFGPGTRLTVL.

J is TRBJ2-4 and V is TRBV11-3; 7 positions agree with TRBD1. This CDR3 region has 15 residues. Trimming cost V 5 bases and J 10 bases; bases outside gene matches: 14. Germline CDR1 and CDR2: SGHNT and YENEEA. CDR3 DNA: TGTGCCAGCAGCACAGACAGGGCTCGGGATTGGATTCAGTACTTC. Its translation: CASSTDRARDWIQYF.

The V call is TRBV7-2, the J call TRBJ1-4; D remains unclear. CDR3 length: 13 amino acids. Trimming cost V 5 bases and J 7 bases, with 11 bases left between them. Germline CDR1 is SGHTA and CDR2 is FQGNSA. CDR3 nucleotides: TGTGCCAGCAGCCCGGCGGGCGCTGAAAAACTGTTTTTT. As protein: CASSPAGAEKLFF.

This clone is a singleton in its sample. The chain couples TRBV11-3 to TRBJ2-3; TRBD1 matches at 8 bases. Losses at the gene ends were 3 bases for V and 3 bases for J; bases not matched to a gene: 2. The CDR3 covers 14 residues. Germline CDR1 SGHNT, CDR2 YENEEA. The CDR3 loop is CASSFTGGTDTQYF. CDR3 sequence (DNA): TGTGCCAGCAGCTTTACAGGGGGGACAGATACGCAGTATTTT.

This clone was found once. The chain recombines TRBV29-1 with TRBJ2-2, with 9 bases that match TRBD1. Germline V lookup: CDR1 SQVTM, CDR2 ANQGSEA. The V and J ends lost 8 bases and 3 bases, in that order; junction bases with no gene match: 7. This CDR3 comprises 14 residues. The CDR3 sequence: CSCNRGRDTGELFF. The CDR3 DNA sequence: TGCAGCTGTAACAGGGGGCGCGACACCGGGGAGCTGTTTTTT.

V usage is TRBV19 and J usage is TRBJ2-5; a weak D match, TRBD1 (6 bases). The CDR3 extends over 13 amino acids. The germline gives CDR1 LNHDA, CDR2 SQIVND (reference sequence). Trimming shortened V by 5 bases and J by 0 bases, and 7 bases separated the two germline ends. The CDR3 loop reads CASSGGNQETQYF. As DNA, the CDR3 is TGTGCCAGTAGTGGGGGCAACCAAGAGACCCAGTACTTC.

The chain links TRBV6-6 to TRBJ1-2; 9 nucleotides agree with TRBD1. There are 13 residues in the CDR3. Losses at the gene ends were 8 bases for V and 1 base for J; bases not matched to a gene: 2. Germline CDR1 MNHNY, CDR2 SVGAGI (reference sequence). The CDR3 bases are TGTGCCAGCGGGGACAGGGATAACTATGGCTACACCTTC. Protein product: CASGDRDNYGYTF.

The J gene is TRBJ2-1, the V gene TRBV5-1; 10 positions match TRBD2. CDR1 SGHRS and CDR2 YFSETQ come from the germline V gene. The CDR3 length is 16 residues. The trim removed 1 base at V and 8 bases at J, leaving 9 bases unmatched. The chain's CDR3 is CASSLKPAGGLHEQFF. The CDR3 DNA sequence: TGCGCCAGCAGCTTGAAACCAGCGGGGGGGCTTCATGAGCAGTTCTTC.

The chain couples TRBV5-1 to TRBJ2-3, with no clear D. Germline CDR1 reads SGHRS; CDR2 reads YFSETQ. Trimming removed 0 bases from V and 0 bases from J, with 8 bases in between. The CDR3 has 15 amino acids. The CDR3 coding sequence is TGCGCCAGCAGCTTGGCCCACGGGAGCACAGATACGCAGTATTTT. Protein product: CASSLAHGSTDTQYF.

The chain links TRBV7-2 to TRBJ2-2; TRBD1 matches at 10 bases. V shed 5 bases, J shed 6 bases, and the junction held 6 bases outside the gene matches. The CDR3 totals 15 residues. Germline CDR1 SGHTA, CDR2 FQGNSA. For the CDR3, the DNA is TGTGCCAGCAGCCGTCAGGACAGGGGGTCCGGGGAGCTGTTTTTT. Translating it yields CASSRQDRGSGELFF.

The CDR3 DNA reads TGTGCCAGCTCCTTCTTTTTAGTAGCGGGGAACACCGGGGAGCTGTTTTTT. Protein sequence: CASSFFLVAGNTGELFF. The chain couples TRBV7-2 to TRBJ2-2, with 7 bases lining up with TRBD2. Germline trimming cut 8 bases from V and 1 base from J; bases unmatched to any gene: 13. The germline gives CDR1 SGHTA, CDR2 FQGNSA. This CDR3 spans 17 amino acids.

The chain has TRBV5-1 and TRBJ1-3; D is perhaps TRBD1 (5 bases). This CDR3 comprises 16 residues. CDR1 SGHRS and CDR2 YFSETQ come from the germline V gene. V lost 4 bases and J lost 3, with 17 bases in between. The CDR3: CASSLGDGLLGNTIYF. CDR3 nucleotides: TGCGCCAGCAGCCTAGGGGACGGACTCCTTGGAAACACCATATATTTT.

The CDR3 DNA follows: TGTGCCAGCTCAGGGGCTCTTACTGGAAACACCATATATTTT. This encodes CASSGALTGNTIYF. This rearrangement joins TRBV18 to TRBJ1-3; D perhaps matches TRBD1 (5 bases). The V end lost 5 bases, the J end lost 2 bases, and 10 bases lay between the germline ends. CDR1 and CDR2 from the germline V gene are KGHSH and LQKENI. This CDR3 is built from 14 residues. The whole variable domain, remainder taken from reference TRBV18 and TRBJ1-3, is NAGVMQNPRHLVRRRGQEARLRCSPMKGHSHVYWYRQLPEEGLKFMVYLQKENIIDESGMPKERFSAEFPKEGPSILRIQQVVRGDSAAYFCASSGALTGNTIYFGEGSWLTVV.